One sample yielded the 4 T cell receptor beta chains listed below, sequenced in a study of technical replicates of blood from a few donors. The method was immunoSEQ multiplex PCR; TCRdb's version includes in-frame clones alone and lacks a portion of them. The table lists more than 65,000 clones, approximately 97% of them singletons. Sequencing was performed on T cells isolated from PBMCs. All receptors come from a human donor in good health.

The chain combines TRBV5-1 with TRBJ2-1, with TRBD1 matching 8 bases. V lost 0 bases and J lost 8; bases outside the gene matches: 10. This CDR3 comprises 16 residues. Germline CDR1 reads SGHRS; CDR2 reads YFSETQ. CDR3 nucleotide sequence: TGCGCCAGCAGCTTGGCTTCTGGACAGGGTAGATATGAGCAGTTCTTC. As protein: CASSLASGQGRYEQFF.

The V and J genes are TRBV19 and TRBJ2-3; 7 positions agree with TRBD1. V shed 5 bases, J shed 2 bases, and the junction held 1 base outside the gene matches. The length of the CDR3 is 13 residues. From germline, CDR1 is LNHDA and CDR2 SQIVND (reference sequence). The CDR3: CASSGTVTDTQYF. The CDR3 region has the DNA TGTGCCAGTAGTGGGACAGTCACAGATACGCAGTATTTT.

The chain is built from TRBV6-1 and TRBJ2-7; 12 bases map to TRBD2. The CDR3 spans 15 residues. Germline CDR1 reads MNHNS; CDR2 reads SASEGT. V gave up 0 bases and J gave up 5 bases; unmatched junction bases: 2. The CDR3 spells CASSEATSGRDEQYF. In DNA, the CDR3 is TGTGCCAGCAGTGAAGCGACTAGCGGGAGAGACGAGCAGTACTTC.

The rearrangement joins TRBV5-6 to TRBJ2-2, with a weak D call TRBD1 (5 bases). Trimming shortened V by 2 bases and J by 1 base, and 9 bases separated the two germline ends. Germline CDR1 SGHDT, CDR2 YYEEEE. CDR3 length: 15 amino acids. The chain's CDR3 is CASSFWQGNTGELFF. DNA for the CDR3: TGTGCCAGCAGCTTTTGGCAGGGGAACACCGGGGAGCTGTTTTTT. The full variable domain, its missing parts supplied by reference TRBV5-6 and TRBJ2-2, is DAGVTQSPTHLIKTRGQQVTLRCSPKSGHDTVSWYQQALGQGPQFIFQYYEEEERQRGNFPDRFSGHQFPNYSSELNVNALLLGDSALYLCASSFWQGNTGELFFGEGSRLTVL.